This is a list of T cell receptor beta chains from one sample in a study of follicular helper T cells after annual influenza vaccination. The repertoire was sequenced with immunoSEQ multiplex PCR; TCRdb's copy has only in-frame clones and lacks some. The sample includes about 4,800 clones, 75% to 85% of them seen just once. Sequenced here: CXCR5+ CD38- circulating T follicular helper cells from blood, sampled 7 days after influenza vaccination. Receptors were obtained from an adult who received the influenza vaccine. Each CDR3 is given with its conserved first and last residue. The D gene is left open where the match is weak. Clone size appears in some rows only: once, few, many, or a class for an expanded clone.

abundance,d_gene,v_gene,j_gene,CDR3nt,CDR3aa
-,-,TRBV5-4,TRBJ2-4,TGTGCCAGCAGCTTTTGGGGTGGGAAAAACATTCAGTACTTC,CASSFWGGKNIQYF
-,-,TRBV5-5,TRBJ2-7,TGTGCCAGCAGCTTGGGGGTCAGAAACTACGAGCAGTACTTC,CASSLGVRNYEQYF
-,TRBD2,TRBV5-1,TRBJ2-1,TGCGCCAGCAGCTTGGATGGTAGCGGGGTCAGTTCCTACAATGAGCAGTTCTTC,CASSLDGSGVSSYNEQFF
few,TRBD1,TRBV6-5,TRBJ1-2,TGTGCCAGCAGTTACTCGAGGCAGGGGGATTTTGGCTACACCTTC,CASSYSRQGDFGYTF
-,-,TRBV7-7,TRBJ2-3,TGTGCCAGCAGCCGAGGGGGAGGGGACACAGATACGCAGTATTTT,CASSRGGGDTDTQYF
-,TRBD2,TRBV4-3,TRBJ2-5,TGCGCCAGCAGCCAAGGGTTAGTGATTGCGGGGGAAGAGACCCAGTACTTC,CASSQGLVIAGEETQYF
few,-,TRBV29-1,TRBJ2-5,TGCAGCGTTGAGAGGGGAGCCCAAGAGACCCAGTACTTC,CSVERGAQETQYF
few,-,TRBV6-6,TRBJ2-5,TGTGCCAGCAGTTACTCGTTAAGTACTCAAGAGACCCAGTACTTC,CASSYSLSTQETQYF
-,-,TRBV14,TRBJ1-2,TGTGCCAGCAGCCCCCCCTTGGGGGGCTTAGCTAACTATGGCTACACCTTC,CASSPPLGGLANYGYTF
-,-,TRBV7-6,TRBJ1-3,TGTGCCAGCAGCCCCCCGGGCCTCTCTGGAAACACCATATATTTT,CASSPPGLSGNTIYF
-,-,TRBV1,TRBJ1-2,TGCACCAGCAGGATTGACCGTGTGCGAAAGACCTATGGCTACACCTTC,CTSRIDRVRKTYGYTF
-,-,TRBV5-8,TRBJ2-2,TGTGCCAGCAGCTTGGCTGTGCGGGTAACGAACACCGGGGAGCTGTTTTTT,CASSLAVRVTNTGELFF
-,TRBD1,TRBV7-2,TRBJ1-2,TGTGCCAGCAGCTACCACGGAGGGGGCCCGTATGGCTACACCTTC,CASSYHGGGPYGYTF
-,-,TRBV5-8,TRBJ2-1,TGTGCCAGCAGCTTGGCGAACACAGACAATGAGCAGTTCTTC,CASSLANTDNEQFF
-,-,TRBV7-8,TRBJ1-6,TGTGCCAGCAGCTTCCAGAGATATTCACCCCTCCACTTT,CASSFQRYSPLHF
once,TRBD2,TRBV5-4,TRBJ2-7,TGTGCCAGCAGCTTGGTTTCCGGGGGGGATTCCGAGCAGTACTTC,CASSLVSGGDSEQYF
-,TRBD2,TRBV7-8,TRBJ2-1,TGTGCCAGCAGCTTATCTGGGCTAGCGGGGGGTGGCTACAATGAGCAGTTCTTC,CASSLSGLAGGGYNEQFF
-,TRBD2,TRBV11-3,TRBJ2-7,TGTGCCAGCAGCATACAAACTAGCGGGGGTTACGAGCAGTACTTC,CASSIQTSGGYEQYF
-,-,TRBV4-3,TRBJ2-2,TGCGCCAGCAGCCAATCCTCAGCGGGTAGCGGGGAGCTGTTTTTT,CASSQSSAGSGELFF
-,-,TRBV5-1,TRBJ1-6,TGCGCCAGCAACAGCGGATCGATCTCCTATAATTCACCCCTCCACTTT,CASNSGSISYNSPLHF
-,-,TRBV6-1,TRBJ1-6,TGTGCCAGCAGTGAAGCCACAGGTTCACCCCTCCACTTT,CASSEATGSPLHF
-,-,TRBV27,TRBJ1-3,TGTGCCAGCAGTTTATCGGCGGCAGGGGCTGGAAACACCATATATTTT,CASSLSAAGAGNTIYF
-,-,TRBV27,TRBJ2-7,TGTGCCAGCAGAACACGGCCGACAAACTCCTACGAGCAGTACTTC,CASRTRPTNSYEQYF
-,-,TRBV11-2,TRBJ2-3,TGTGCCAGCAGCTATCGGCTATTTACTAGCACAGATACGCAGTATTTT,CASSYRLFTSTDTQYF
-,-,TRBV11-2,TRBJ1-1,TGTGCCAGCAGCTTAGGCGGAGTGAACACTGAAGCTTTCTTT,CASSLGGVNTEAFF
-,-,TRBV7-3,TRBJ2-3,TGTGCCAGCAGCTTAATGGGAGGCGATACGCAGTATTTT,CASSLMGGDTQYF
-,-,TRBV19,TRBJ1-6,TGTGCCAGTAACACCAGGGCGTCCGGATCACCCCTCCACTTT,CASNTRASGSPLHF
-,TRBD2,TRBV2,TRBJ2-1,TGTGCCAGTCCCCGAACTAGCGGGGGGGGAGAGCAGTTCTTC,CASPRTSGGGEQFF
-,-,TRBV5-1,TRBJ1-6,TGCGCCAGCAAGCGGGAAGATAATTCACCCCTCCACTTT,CASKREDNSPLHF
-,TRBD1,TRBV2,TRBJ2-5,TGTGCCAGCAGCCGGGACAGGTCGCAAGAGACCCAGTACTTC,CASSRDRSQETQYF
-,TRBD2,TRBV9,TRBJ2-2,TGTGCCAGCAGCGTCCGGGGACTAGCGGGGGATACGAACACCGGGGAGCTGTTTTTT,CASSVRGLAGDTNTGELFF